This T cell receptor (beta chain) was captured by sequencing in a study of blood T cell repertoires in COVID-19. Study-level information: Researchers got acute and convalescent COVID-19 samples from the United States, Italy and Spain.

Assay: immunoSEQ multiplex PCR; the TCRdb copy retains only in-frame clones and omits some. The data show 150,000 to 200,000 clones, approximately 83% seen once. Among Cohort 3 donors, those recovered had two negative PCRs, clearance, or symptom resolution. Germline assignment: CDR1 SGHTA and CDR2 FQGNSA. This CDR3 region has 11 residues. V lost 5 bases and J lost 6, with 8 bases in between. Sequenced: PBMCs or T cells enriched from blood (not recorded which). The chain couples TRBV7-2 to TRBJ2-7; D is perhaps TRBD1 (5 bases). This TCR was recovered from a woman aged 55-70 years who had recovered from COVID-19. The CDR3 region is CASSQGFEQYF. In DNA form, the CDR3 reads TGTGCCAGCAGCCAGGGTTTCGAGCAGTACTTC.